This T cell receptor (beta chain) was recovered during a study of blood T cells in healthy people across ages. A word on this clonotype: Its specificity is not known.

The germline V gene encodes CDR1 SGHRS and CDR2 YFSETQ. The length of the CDR3 is 16 residues. Overall study results and limits: Because donor CMV status was unknown, expanded clonotype changes were possibly confounded.

Next came a second PCR, run for about 6 to 12 cycles, which used a sample-barcoded 5' primer along with a J-beta primer mix. Every single cDNA molecule received a tag from a template-switch adaptor with 12 random nucleotides. In TCRdb, the 5' RACE reads were re-called with MiXCR into one record per CDR3 protein. Of around 800,000 distinct CDR3 sequences listed, 25% to 30% are singletons. Every donor contributed roughly 10 milliliters of peripheral blood by blood draw. This sample was shared with a second study, whose subject was T cells of mothers and their children. This second report adds: Each child contributed approximately 2.9 million TCR beta CDR3 reads, while each mother contributed over 8.5 million.

This chain links TRBV5-1 with TRBJ2-5; 9 positions match TRBD1. The DNA end is more similar to TRBJ2-7, so the J call may be wrong. This receptor was taken from a boy between 5 and 17 years old in good health. The source material was blood. The CDR3 DNA follows: TGCGCCAGCAGCAGCGCCACAGGGGGCCGCTCCTACGAGCAGTACTTC. Its translation is CASSSATGGRSYEQYF.